This T cell receptor beta chain was obtained from a study of blood T cell repertoires in COVID-19. Libraries were prepared by immunoSEQ multiplex PCR; TCRdb keeps only in-frame clonotypes and omits some of them. This table has 490,000 or so clones, 70% to 90% appearing once. This CDR3 spans 14 amino acids. Germline V gene sequence: CDR1 SQVTM, CDR2 ANQGSEA. Trimming cost V 6 bases and J 0 bases, with 12 bases left between them. The source is a woman aged 60 to 75 who had recovered from COVID-19. The chain uses TRBV29-1 and TRBJ1-3; possibly TRBD1 for D (5 bases). Sequences were obtained from PBMCs or T cells enriched from blood (not recorded which). DNA for the CDR3: TGCAGCGTCAGACAGACCTCCTCTGGAAACACCATATATTTT. This encodes CSVRQTSSGNTIYF.